A single sample is the source of the 21 T cell receptor beta chains below, sequenced in a study of T cell changes during pregnancy in multiple sclerosis. TCRdb's table, derived via immunoSEQ multiplex PCR, lists solely in-frame clones and lacks some. The sample has around 100,000 clones, 92% seen once. Source: peripheral blood, taken after pregnancy. All receptors derive from a female donor with multiple sclerosis, enrolled in a pregnancy study.

The chain uses TRBV30 and TRBJ2-1; 8 bases are shared with TRBD2. CDR1 is GTSNPN, CDR2 SVGIG, per germline (reference sequence). The CDR3 is 14 residues long. V gave up 7 bases and J gave up 3 bases; unmatched junction bases: 8. Written as DNA, the CDR3 is TGTGCCTCGGCTGTGGCGGGAGGCTACAATGAGCAGTTCTTC. Amino acid sequence: CASAVAGGYNEQFF.

This clone is a singleton in its sample. This chain links TRBV19 with TRBJ1-6; TRBD1 matches at 7 bases. V shed 6 bases, J shed 9 bases, and the junction held 17 bases outside the gene matches. CDR3 size: 17 residues. Germline CDR1 is LNHDA and CDR2 is SQIVND (reference sequence). The CDR3 loop is CASRSRDSQGSGSPLHF. The CDR3 DNA follows: TGTGCCAGTAGGAGCCGGGACAGCCAGGGCAGCGGTTCACCCCTCCACTTT.

The chain couples TRBV4-3 to TRBJ1-2; D gene unclear. The germline CDR1 and CDR2 sequences are LGHNA and YSLEER. The CDR3 runs 11 residues. V was pared by 5 bases and J by 8 bases, with 9 bases between. The CDR3 loop is CASSSLLGYTF. The CDR3 region has the DNA TGCGCCAGCAGCTCACTCTTGGGCTACACCTTC.

The rearrangement links TRBV18 to TRBJ2-7, with 10 bases fitting TRBD2. J gave up 7 bases and V 3 bases, and 6 bases lay outside the gene matches. The V gene's germline CDR1 is KGHSH and CDR2 LQKENI. The CDR3 runs 14 residues. The CDR3 DNA is TGTGCCAGCTCACCCGGACTAGCGGTAGTTGAGCAGTACTTC. Translated, it gives CASSPGLAVVEQYF.

The CDR3 loop is CASSQGQGTYNEQFF. DNA of the CDR3: TGCGCCAGCAGCCAAGGACAGGGGACTTACAATGAGCAGTTCTTC. The gene calls are TRBV4-3 and TRBJ2-1, with 8 bases aligning to TRBD1. V was pared by 1 base and J by 4 bases, with 3 bases of the junction left unmatched. The length of the CDR3 is 15 residues. The germline CDR1 and CDR2 sequences are LGHNA and YSLEER.

The rearrangement links TRBV7-9 to TRBJ2-7, with D maybe TRBD2 (5 bases). Germline CDR1 reads SEHNR; CDR2 reads FQNEAQ (reference sequence). V dropped 4 bases and J dropped 4 bases, with 11 bases sitting between them. The length of the CDR3 is 13 residues. The CDR3 DNA sequence: TGTGCCAGCAGCTCATGGACTCTGTACGAGCAGTACTTC. Amino acids: CASSSWTLYEQYF.

The chain links TRBV11-3 to TRBJ1-6; 7 bases fit TRBD1. CDR1 and CDR2 (germline): SGHNT, YENEEA. V lost 4 bases to trimming and J lost 5 bases; unmatched junction nucleotides: 8. The CDR3 totals 16 residues. The CDR3 DNA follows: TGTGCCAGCAGCTGGAATTCAGGGGGAGATAATTCACCCCTCCACTTT. Its protein product is CASSWNSGGDNSPLHF. The complete variable domain, with remaining parts taken from reference TRBV11-3 and TRBJ1-6, reads EAGVVQSPRYKIIEKKQPVAFWCNPISGHNTLYWYLQNLGQGPELLIRYENEEAVDDSQLPKDRFSAERLKGVDSTLKIQPAELGDSAVYLCASSWNSGGDNSPLHFGNGTRLTVT.

This rearrangement joins TRBV27 to TRBJ2-5; 13 bases agree with TRBD2. CDR1 MNHEY and CDR2 SMNVEV come from the germline V gene (reference sequence). Trimming took 6 bases from V and 3 from J; bases not matched to a gene: 1. There are 14 residues in the CDR3. This chain's CDR3 is CASSGLAGEETQYF. The CDR3 coding sequence is TGTGCCAGCAGCGGACTAGCGGGAGAAGAGACCCAGTACTTC.

J is TRBJ2-7 and V is TRBV14, with 11 bases aligning to TRBD2. The CDR3 covers 16 residues. With V trimmed by 5 bases and J by 6 bases, 12 bases remained unmatched. Germline CDR1 is SGHDN and CDR2 is FVKESK. The CDR3 region is CASSYLLAGGDGEQYF. The CDR3 bases are TGTGCCAGCAGCTATCTCTTAGCGGGAGGGGACGGCGAGCAGTACTTC.

The V gene is TRBV5-1, the J gene TRBJ1-5; D is ambiguous. The V gene's germline CDR1 is SGHRS and CDR2 YFSETQ. The CDR3 length is 11 residues. Trimming left V 6 bases short and J 5 bases short, with 6 bases between. CDR3 in amino acids: CASTRDQPQHF. In DNA form, the CDR3 reads TGCGCCAGCACTCGGGATCAGCCCCAGCATTTT.

The rearrangement links TRBV30 to TRBJ2-3; the D is unclear. V was pared by 2 bases and J by 2 bases, with 8 bases between. Germline assignment: CDR1 GTSNPN and CDR2 SVGIG (reference sequence). This CDR3 is 13 amino acids long. The CDR3 protein is CAWSNSLTDTQYF. DNA for the CDR3: TGTGCCTGGAGTAACTCCCTCACAGATACGCAGTATTTT.

The V gene is TRBV6-5, the J gene TRBJ1-2; D is possibly TRBD1 (6 bases). V was cut by 6 bases and J by 5 bases, with 16 bases left in between. There are 14 residues in the CDR3. CDR1 is MNHEY, CDR2 SVGAGI, per germline. The CDR3 sequence: CASSQLGTKYGYTF. DNA of the CDR3: TGTGCCAGCAGCCAGTTGGGGACAAAGTATGGCTACACCTTC.

Here the CDR3 reads CASRGQGAAQYF. CDR3 nucleotide sequence: TGTGCCAGCAGGGGACAGGGGGCCGCCCAGTACTTC. The V call is TRBV6-6, the J call TRBJ2-5, with TRBD1 identical over 12 bases. There are 12 residues in the CDR3. The junction had 2 bases not matched to a gene; V was cut back by 6 bases and J by 9 bases. The germline V gene has CDR1 MNHNY and CDR2 SVGAGI (reference sequence).

In its sample, this clone is medium-sized (0.01 to 0.1%). The chain employs TRBV6-1 and TRBJ2-7, with a tentative D call TRBD2 (5 bases). The CDR3 is 14 residues long. CDR1 is MNHNS, CDR2 SASEGT, per germline. V lost 2 bases to trimming and J lost 1 base, with 9 bases between them. The CDR3, as DNA: TGTGCCAGCAGTGAACTTGAGGGTTCCTACGAGCAGTACTTC. It specifies CASSELEGSYEQYF.

A note on this clone: The sample holds other DNA sequences that translate to the same CDR3. The V call is TRBV28, the J call TRBJ2-7, with D maybe TRBD2 (6 bases). This CDR3 region has 12 residues. Trimming took 5 bases from V and 7 from J, leaving 12 bases between them. Germline CDR1 MDHEN, CDR2 SYDVKM. Here the CDR3 DNA reads TGTGCCAGCAGTCTCCGGAGGGGTGAGCAGTACTTC. Its translation: CASSLRRGEQYF.

This clone was seen only once. The chain couples TRBV6-5 to TRBJ1-5; 7 nucleotides match TRBD1. V shed 5 bases, J shed 3 bases, and the junction held 4 bases outside the gene matches. The CDR3 is 14 residues long. CDR1 and CDR2 (germline): MNHEY, SVGAGI. The CDR3 spells CASSHQGVNQPQHF. DNA of the CDR3: TGTGCCAGCAGTCATCAGGGGGTCAATCAGCCCCAGCATTTT.

This chain links TRBV5-1 with TRBJ2-1; TRBD1 aligns across 7 bases. Germline CDR1 SGHRS, CDR2 YFSETQ. The CDR3 is 15 residues long. Trimming at V came to 4 bases and at J to 0 bases, leaving 4 bases not matched to a gene. The CDR3 here is CASSMGQSSYNEQFF. CDR3 nucleotide sequence: TGCGCCAGCAGCATGGGACAGAGCTCCTACAATGAGCAGTTCTTC. Looking up the rest from reference TRBV5-1 and TRBJ2-1 gives the full variable domain: KAGVTQTPRYLIKTRGQQVTLSCSPISGHRSVSWYQQTPGQGLQFLFEYFSETQRNKGNFPGRFSGRQFSNSRSEMNVSTLELGDSALYLCASSMGQSSYNEQFFGPGTRLTVL.

In nucleotides, the CDR3 is TGTGCCAGCAGCCCCCCTACAGGGTCCTCTGGAAACACCATATATTTT. Protein product: CASSPPTGSSGNTIYF. The chain has TRBV5-8 and TRBJ1-3, with a tentative D call TRBD1 (6 bases). V dropped 4 bases and J dropped 0 bases, with 14 bases sitting between them. This CDR3 region has 16 residues. Germline V gene lookup returns CDR1 SGHTS and CDR2 YDEGEE.

The rearrangement uses TRBV5-1 and TRBJ1-2, with TRBD1 identical over 11 bases. The CDR3 extends over 14 amino acids. The V gene end was trimmed by 3 bases and the J gene end by 7 bases; junction bases not matched to a gene: 5. Germline lookup yields CDR1 SGHRS and CDR2 YFSETQ. The chain's CDR3 is CASSWDRGRSGYTF. CDR3 coding DNA: TGCGCCAGCAGCTGGGACAGGGGGAGGTCTGGCTACACCTTC.

The rearrangement uses TRBV4-2 and TRBJ2-7; maybe TRBD2 (6 bases). CDR3 size: 16 residues. The V gene's germline CDR1 is LGHNA and CDR2 YNFKEQ. The V end was cut by 0 bases, the J end by 3 bases, with 15 bases between. As DNA, the CDR3 is TGTGCCAGCAGCCAAGATCAGGGTAGCGGAAGCTACGAGCAGTACTTC. The encoded protein is CASSQDQGSGSYEQYF.

The chain joins TRBV5-1 to TRBJ2-1; 12 nucleotides align to TRBD2. Germline CDR1 and CDR2: SGHRS and YFSETQ. This CDR3 region has 14 residues. V lost 0 bases and J lost 9; bases outside the gene matches: 1. CDR3 sequence: CASSLGLAGVEQFF. The DNA of the CDR3 is TGCGCCAGCAGCTTGGGACTAGCGGGGGTTGAGCAGTTCTTC.